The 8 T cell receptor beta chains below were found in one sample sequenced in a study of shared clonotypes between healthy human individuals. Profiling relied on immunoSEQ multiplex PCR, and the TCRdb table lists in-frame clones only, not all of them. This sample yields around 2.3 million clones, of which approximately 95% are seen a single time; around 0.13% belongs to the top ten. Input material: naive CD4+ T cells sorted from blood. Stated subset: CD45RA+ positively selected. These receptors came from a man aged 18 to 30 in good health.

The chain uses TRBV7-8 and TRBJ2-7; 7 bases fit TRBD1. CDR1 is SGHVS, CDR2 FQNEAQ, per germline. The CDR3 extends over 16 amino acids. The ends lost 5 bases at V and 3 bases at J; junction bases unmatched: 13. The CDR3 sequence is CASSTAARTGDYEQYF. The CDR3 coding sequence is TGTGCCAGCAGCACGGCGGCTCGGACAGGAGACTACGAGCAGTACTTC.

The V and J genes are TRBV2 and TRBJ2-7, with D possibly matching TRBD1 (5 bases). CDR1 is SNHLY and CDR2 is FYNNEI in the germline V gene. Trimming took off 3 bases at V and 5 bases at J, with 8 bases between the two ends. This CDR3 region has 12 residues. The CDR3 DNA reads TGTGCCAGCAGTGAGGGCAGGGACGAGCAGTACTTC. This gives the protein CASSEGRDEQYF.

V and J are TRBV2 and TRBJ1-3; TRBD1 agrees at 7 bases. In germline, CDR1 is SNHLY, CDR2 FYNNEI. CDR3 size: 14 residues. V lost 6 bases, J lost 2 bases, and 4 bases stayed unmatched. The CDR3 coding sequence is TGTGCCAGCAGGGGGGACAGCACTGGAAACACCATATATTTT. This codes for CASRGDSTGNTIYF.

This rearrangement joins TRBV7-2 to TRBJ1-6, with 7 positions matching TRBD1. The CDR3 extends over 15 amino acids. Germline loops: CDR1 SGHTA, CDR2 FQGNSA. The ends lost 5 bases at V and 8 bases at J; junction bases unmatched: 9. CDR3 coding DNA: TGTGCCAGCAGCCCTACAGGGGAGGGTTATTCACCCCTCCACTTT. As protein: CASSPTGEGYSPLHF.

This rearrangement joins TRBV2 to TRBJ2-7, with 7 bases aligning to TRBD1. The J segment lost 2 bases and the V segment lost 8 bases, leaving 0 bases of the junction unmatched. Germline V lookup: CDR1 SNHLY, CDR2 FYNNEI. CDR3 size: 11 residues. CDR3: CASGTAYEQYF. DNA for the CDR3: TGTGCCAGCGGGACAGCCTACGAGCAGTACTTC.

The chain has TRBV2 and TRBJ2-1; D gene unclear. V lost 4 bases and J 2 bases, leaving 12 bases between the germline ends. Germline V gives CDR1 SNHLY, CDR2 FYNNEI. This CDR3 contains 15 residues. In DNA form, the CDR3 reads TGTGCCAGCAGTGTTGAGACACCCACCTACAATGAGCAGTTCTTC. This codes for CASSVETPTYNEQFF.

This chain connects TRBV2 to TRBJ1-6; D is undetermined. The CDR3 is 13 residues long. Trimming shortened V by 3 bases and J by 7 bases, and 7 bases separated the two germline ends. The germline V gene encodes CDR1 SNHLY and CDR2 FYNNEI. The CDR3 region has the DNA TGTGCCAGCAGTGACCACAAGAATTCACCCCTCCACTTT. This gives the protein CASSDHKNSPLHF.

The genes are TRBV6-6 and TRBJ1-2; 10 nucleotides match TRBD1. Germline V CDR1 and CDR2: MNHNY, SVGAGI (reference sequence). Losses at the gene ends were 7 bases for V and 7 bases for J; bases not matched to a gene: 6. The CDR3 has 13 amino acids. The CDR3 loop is CASMGQGSGGYTF. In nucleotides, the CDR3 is TGTGCCAGCATGGGACAGGGGAGTGGTGGCTACACCTTC.